This T cell receptor (beta chain) emerged from a study of blood T cell repertoires in COVID-19. Study in general: Spain, Italy and the United States supplied samples that represented acute and convalescent COVID-19.

Unmatched junction bases numbered 10, after V lost 2 bases and J lost 6 bases. The CDR3 is made up of 17 amino acids. Looked up from germline, CDR1 is ENHRY and CDR2 is SYGVKD. In assigning cohorts, the study relied on participant-reported clinical history. Donors in Cohort 3 who had recovered were those with two negative PCRs, healthcare professional clearance, or resolution of their symptoms. Produced via immunoSEQ multiplex PCR; TCRdb's table is partial and in-frame only. The sample carries under 300,000 clones, approximately 83% recorded once. Sequenced sample: PBMCs or T cells enriched from blood (not recorded which). The receptor was derived from a woman aged 50 to 60 who had recovered from COVID-19. The J gene is TRBJ1-6, the V gene TRBV10-3; 7 bases fit TRBD1. The chain's CDR3 is CAISETQQGIGNSPLHF. CDR3 DNA sequence: TGTGCCATCAGTGAGACTCAACAGGGGATCGGTAATTCACCCCTCCACTTT.